The present T cell receptor beta chain was sequenced within a study of T cell repertoires in cytomegalovirus infection (dated by TCRdb to between 2018 and 2020). As for the study more broadly: Alongside well-studied HLA-B-restricted epitopes, the peptide stimulations were aimed at recently identified HLA-C-restricted CMV epitopes, whose presentation resists viral immunomodulation. The HLA type of each donor mattered for the analysis, because public TCR beta signatures pointed to carriage of CMV infection along with the matching HLA type.

The reads were generated on an Illumina HiSeq 1500. The public reads were reprocessed in TCRdb via fastp at Q25 and MiXCR, keeping in-frame beta chains. Each entry is one CDR3 protein sequence, shown with its most common DNA and genes. The sample contains fewer than 650,000 distinct CDR3 sequences, 40% of them found a single time. 48% of the sample goes to the ten largest clones. From the cysteine through the phenylalanine, the CDR3 covers 11 amino acids. Only the CDR3 DNA is retained, 33 bases long and in frame from the first base. CDR1 SNHLY and CDR2 FYNNEI are derived from the germline V gene. The junction carries 8 bases between V and J, which are trimmed by 7 bases and 7 bases respectively. Here is what the overall study found, with its caveats: In both this cohort and an independent roughly 360-donor cohort, the cumulative frequency of public TCR beta family members distinguished carriers of CMV infection plus the relevant HLA type. The ex vivo response was dominated by HLA-C-restricted CMV-specific TCR beta clonotypes, and the single most frequent clonotype in two of eight donors was supplied by these HLA-C-restricted clonotypes.

Note on this clonotype: The antigen it recognizes is unknown. Base qualities are not provided; no much larger clone lies one nucleotide away.

Read against the paper, the sample's treatment or condition label means: in vitro stimulation with specific CMV peptide epitopes to enrich CMV-specific T cells. The chain is made from TRBV2 and TRBJ2-1; the D segment might be TRBD1 or TRBD2, since each matches 5 bases. The source was cultured PBMCs, collected from culture after CMV antigen stimulation. This clonotype originated in a human donor in good health (CMV status not recorded). Some clones in this sample may be carry-over from other donors' samples. The CDR3 protein sequence reads: CASNEGNEQFF. The nucleotides read TGTGCCAGCAATGAGGGGAATGAGCAGTTCTTC. With all but the CDR3 taken from the reference TRBV2 and TRBJ2-1 genes, the full variable domain is: EPEVTQTPSHQVTQMGQEVILRCVPISNHLYFYWYRQILGQKVEFLVSFYNNEISEKSEIFDDQFSVERPDGSNFTLKIRSTKLEDSAMYFCASNEGNEQFFGPGTRLTVL.